This TCR beta chain was captured by sequencing in a study of regulatory T cells in long-lasting Graves disease. Turning to the study itself: Patients with persistent Graves' disease had over 5 years of antithyroid drugs and persistent TSH receptor antibodies. Findings and caveats of the study: Repertoires from persistent disease leaned toward TRBV28, TRBJ1-2 and TRBJ2-5. Persistent Graves' patients had lower TCR diversity than newly diagnosed ones.

TCR beta libraries were built with iRepertoire HTBI primers and Arm-PCR of CDR3 regions. TCRdb ran MiXCR on the multiplex PCR reads and lists one entry per CDR3 protein. Of around 500,000 distinct CDR3 sequences listed, less than 25% are singletons. Regarding time point: persistent/refractory GD, antithyroid drugs over 5 years with positive TRAb. The TCR library was made from RNA extracted from PBMCs. This clonotype was detected only a few times. Its target is unknown. CDR3 length: 16 residues. V lost 1 base and J lost 3; bases outside the gene matches: 4. In germline, CDR1 is SGHTA, CDR2 FQGNSA. This TCR came from a female donor with Graves disease. Sequencing was performed on peripheral blood mononuclear cells (PBMCs), taken when the disease was refractory, from a patient treated with antithyroid drugs. J is TRBJ2-2 and V is TRBV7-2, with 8 nucleotides matching TRBD1. In DNA form, the CDR3 reads TGTGCCAGCAGCTTAGGTCAGGGGGCGGACACCGGGGAGCTGTTTTTT. Its translation: CASSLGQGADTGELFF.